These T cell receptor beta chains were read from a single sample in a study of T cells after yellow fever vaccination. MiXCR, applied by TCRdb to the 5' RACE reads, yields one record per CDR3 protein. This table holds 230,000 or so distinct CDR3 sequences, about 7% found once. This specimen was CD4+ T cells sorted from PBMCs, taken on the day of the yellow fever booster vaccination. These receptors all come from a man between 25 and 39 years old who received the YFV17D yellow fever vaccine. Both conserved end residues are part of each CDR3. The D gene is left open where the match is weak. Size is omitted from some rows. Given values are once, few, many or a class for expanded clones.

>TRBJ2-7|TRBD2|TRBV7-2|.
CASSWVLAGGIRLEQYF
TGTGCCAGCAGCTGGGTACTAGCGGGAGGGATCCGGCTAGAGCAGTACTTC
>TRBJ2-3|TRBD2|TRBV28|few
CASSGRGGPVTDTQYF
TGTGCCAGCAGTGGGCGGGGGGGGCCGGTGACAGATACGCAGTATTTT
>TRBJ2-1|TRBD2|TRBV9|many
CASSTGNAVLAVFYDEQFF
TGTGCCAGCAGCACAGGGAACGCTGTACTAGCGGTATTCTATGATGAGCAGTTCTTC
>TRBJ1-6|.|TRBV24-1|few
CATFSPLHF
TGTGCCACTTTTTCACCCCTCCACTTT
>TRBJ1-5|TRBD1|TRBV7-2|.
CASSEQGVSNQPQHF
TGTGCCAGCAGCGAACAGGGGGTTAGCAATCAGCCCCAGCATTTT
>TRBJ2-3|TRBD2|TRBV20-1|few
CCARDLSGSSTDTQYF
TGCTGTGCTAGAGATCTGAGCGGGAGCAGCACAGATACGCAGTATTTT
>TRBJ2-1|.|TRBV5-1|many
CASSLIGGGSEQFF
TGCGCCAGCAGCTTGATCGGGGGTGGTTCCGAGCAGTTCTTC
>TRBJ1-2|.|TRBV7-3|many
CASSLSENYGYTF
TGTGCCAGCAGCTTATCAGAGAACTATGGCTACACCTTC
>TRBJ1-5|.|TRBV29-1|.
CSVPRKGEGNQPQHF
TGCAGCGTCCCCCGGAAGGGAGAAGGAAATCAGCCCCAGCATTTT
>TRBJ2-5|.|TRBV11-2|.
CASRTDGTQYF
TGTGCCAGCAGGACTGATGGAACCCAGTACTTC
>TRBJ1-5|TRBD1|TRBV6-2/TRBV6-3|few
CASSRDREGPPGQPQHF
TGTGCCAGCAGCCGGGACAGGGAAGGGCCCCCCGGGCAGCCCCAGCATTTT
>TRBJ2-7|TRBD2|TRBV5-1|.
CASSLDGGRRYEQYF
TGCGCCAGCAGCTTGGACGGGGGGAGGAGGTACGAGCAGTACTTC
>TRBJ2-3|TRBD1|TRBV27|.
CASSLGTGAKQYF
TGTGCCAGCAGTTTGGGGACAGGGGCGAAGCAGTATTTT